The next 23 T cell receptor beta chains were all read from a single sample in a study of cytomegalovirus exposure and HLA in healthy donors. With 60 Vbeta and 13 Jbeta primers, the PCR was carried out. Repertoires were generated with immunoSEQ multiplex PCR, while TCRdb's copy carries only in-frame clones and drops some. The data contain over 150,000 clones, roughly 80% of them singletons. Sample: PBMCs. The receptor set was obtained from a male donor in good health and CMV-seropositive.

V is TRBV6-5 and J is TRBJ2-5; perhaps TRBD1 as D (6 bases). This CDR3 contains 14 residues. V lost 0 bases and J 5 bases, leaving 10 bases between the germline ends. Germline CDR1 MNHEY, CDR2 SVGAGI. Written as DNA, the CDR3 is TGTGCCAGCAGTTACTCTGGGGGCAGGGAGACCCAGTACTTC. It codes for CASSYSGGRETQYF.

This clone appeared a few times. The chain couples TRBV7-9 to TRBJ1-1; D may be TRBD1 (5 bases). The germline V gene has CDR1 SEHNR and CDR2 FQNEAQ (reference sequence). Between the trimmed V and J ends, which lost 1 base and 6 bases, there was a span of 21 bases. The CDR3 totals 17 residues. CDR3 sequence: CASSLGLWQGDSPEAFF. CDR3 in DNA: TGTGCCAGCAGCTTAGGACTTTGGCAGGGTGATAGCCCTGAAGCTTTCTTT.

The CDR3 DNA follows: TGTGCCAGCAGCTTAGTTGGAGGGGTAGAGACCCAGTACTTC. Translated: CASSLVGGVETQYF. The chain carries TRBV7-2 and TRBJ2-5, with D perhaps TRBD2 (6 bases). The CDR3 length is 14 residues. The germline V and J ends were trimmed by 1 base and 4 bases, with 10 bases remaining between them. Germline V gene lookup returns CDR1 SGHTA and CDR2 FQGNSA.

The chain combines TRBV10-1 with TRBJ2-2; 8 bases are a match to TRBD2. V lost 4 bases to trimming and J lost 6 bases; unmatched junction nucleotides: 1. CDR1 is WNHNN and CDR2 is SYGVQD in the germline V gene (reference sequence). The CDR3 consists of 13 residues. CDR3 sequence: CASSAAGAGELFF. CDR3 DNA: TGCGCCAGCAGTGCAGCGGGAGCCGGGGAGCTGTTTTTT.

J is TRBJ1-5 and V is TRBV10-2; weak D call: TRBD1 (6 bases). Germline V gives CDR1 WSHSY, CDR2 SAAADI. V was shortened by 3 bases and J by 7 bases, with 10 bases between the two germline ends. The CDR3 is 13 amino acids. The DNA of the CDR3 is TGCGCCAGCAGTGAACAGGGATACCAGCCCCAGCATTTT. Its translation is CASSEQGYQPQHF.

This clone was detected only once. The rearrangement joins TRBV4-2 to TRBJ1-2; D is perhaps TRBD1 (5 bases). V shed 0 bases and J shed 1 base, with 12 bases lying between them. Germline V gene data show CDR1 as LGHNA and CDR2 as YNFKEQ. This CDR3 has 16 amino acids. CDR3 coding DNA: TGTGCCAGCAGCCAAGACGACAGCTTAAGTAACTATGGCTACACCTTC. As protein: CASSQDDSLSNYGYTF.

The chain carries TRBV10-2 and TRBJ2-7, with TRBD2 matching over 10 bases. Germline V gene lookup returns CDR1 WSHSY and CDR2 SAAADI. With V trimmed by 2 bases and J by 0 bases, 13 bases remained unmatched. This CDR3 is built from 19 residues. The CDR3 protein is CASSEQRASGGGGSYEQYF. The DNA for the CDR3 is TGCGCCAGCAGTGAGCAGAGGGCTAGCGGGGGTGGTGGCTCCTACGAGCAGTACTTC.

V usage is TRBV6-5 and J usage is TRBJ2-3; D gene unclear. V lost 6 bases and J 2 bases, leaving 3 bases between the germline ends. CDR3 length: 11 residues. Germline values: CDR1 MNHEY, CDR2 SVGAGI. CDR3 in amino acids: CASRYTDTQYF. CDR3 nucleotides: TGTGCCAGCAGATACACAGATACGCAGTATTTT.

The rearrangement links TRBV4-3 to TRBJ2-1; TRBD2 aligns across 8 bases. The V gene's germline CDR1 is LGHNA and CDR2 YSLEER. Trimming at V came to 0 bases and at J to 3 bases, leaving 7 bases not matched to a gene. The CDR3 consists of 17 residues. CDR3 sequence: CASSQEFRTSFYNEQFF. In nucleotides, the CDR3 is TGCGCCAGCAGCCAAGAATTTCGGACTAGCTTCTACAATGAGCAGTTCTTC.

The rearrangement uses TRBV28 and TRBJ2-5; weak D call: TRBD2 (5 bases). The tail of the sequence fits TRBJ2-7 better, so the J call may be wrong. CDR3 length: 14 residues. Germline values: CDR1 MDHEN, CDR2 SYDVKM. In nucleotides, the CDR3 is TGTGCCAGCAGTTCGTTAGCGAACTCCTACGAGCAGTACTTC. Amino acid sequence: CASSSLANSYEQYF.

This rearrangement joins TRBV28 to TRBJ1-2, with 10 bases identical to TRBD1. J was trimmed by 4 bases and V by 5 bases; bases with no gene match: 7. CDR1 and CDR2 (germline): MDHEN, SYDVKM. The CDR3 is 15 residues long. The CDR3 spells CASSPGQGGGYGYTF. CDR3 bases: TGTGCCAGCAGTCCCGGACAGGGGGGGGGCTATGGCTACACCTTC.

The chain is built from TRBV25-1 and TRBJ1-1; D call uncertain. V was trimmed by 5 bases and J by 3 bases, leaving 10 bases between them. CDR3 length equals 13 residues. Germline CDR1 MGHDK, CDR2 SYGVNS. The CDR3 DNA follows: TGTGCCAGCAGTTTACAGCTCCACACTGAAGCTTTCTTT. Its protein is CASSLQLHTEAFF.

The table lists this clone with a few counts. The chain is built from TRBV9 and TRBJ1-2, with TRBD1 identical over 7 bases. The CDR3 covers 14 residues. CDR1 is SGDLS and CDR2 is YYNGEE in the germline V gene. V lost 0 bases and J lost 3; bases outside the gene matches: 2. CDR3 amino acids: CASSVARGDYGYTF. CDR3 nucleotide sequence: TGTGCCAGCAGCGTAGCCAGGGGGGACTATGGCTACACCTTC.

This clone has only one observation. V and J are TRBV5-8 and TRBJ1-2, with a possible D match to TRBD1 (5 bases). The germline V and J ends were trimmed by 9 bases and 12 bases, with 9 bases remaining between them. The CDR3 covers 8 residues. Germline V lookup: CDR1 SGHTS, CDR2 YDEGEE. The CDR3: CATQGNTF. The CDR3 nucleotides are TGTGCCACCCAGGGAAACACCTTC.

Note on this clone: Sequence at one end of the junction differs from germline and may be a read error. V is TRBV7-2 and J is TRBJ2-1, with D possibly TRBD2 on 5 matching bases. The CDR3 totals 11 residues. In germline, CDR1 is SGHTA, CDR2 FQGNSA. The DNA of the CDR3 is TGTGCCAGCAGCTGGAGTCGGACTCCCGTCTTC. Amino acids: CASSWSRTPVF.

The chain has TRBV4-1 and TRBJ1-5; TRBD1 agrees at 10 bases. This CDR3 is 15 amino acids long. Trimming at V came to 4 bases and at J to 4 bases, leaving 4 bases not matched to a gene. Germline V gene sequence: CDR1 MGHRA, CDR2 YSYEKL. Here the CDR3 reads CASSLSGQGNQPQHF. The CDR3 nucleotides are TGCGCCAGCAGCCTCTCGGGACAGGGGAATCAGCCCCAGCATTTT.

The chain joins TRBV7-9 to TRBJ2-1; a possible D gene is TRBD2 (5 bases). The CDR3 length is 16 residues. Per the germline V gene, CDR1 is SEHNR and CDR2 is FQNEAQ (reference sequence). Trimming pared 5 bases from V and 12 bases from J, leaving 26 bases between. The CDR3 is CASSLPERMNRFGQFF. CDR3 DNA: TGTGCCAGCAGCCTCCCGGAGCGGATGAATCGTTTTGGGCAGTTCTTC.

This chain joins TRBV6-6 and TRBJ2-7; TRBD2 agrees at 10 bases. J gave up 2 bases and V 6 bases, and 4 bases lay outside the gene matches. This CDR3 comprises 14 residues. Germline assignment: CDR1 MNHNY and CDR2 SVGAGI (reference sequence). For the CDR3, the DNA is TGTGCCAGCAGCGCCGGGACTAGCGCCTACGAGCAGTACTTC. Amino acids: CASSAGTSAYEQYF.

The chain recombines TRBV19 with TRBJ1-4, with D possibly being TRBD1 (6 bases). The V end was cut by 3 bases, the J end by 8 bases, with 13 bases between. Per the germline V gene, CDR1 is LNHDA and CDR2 is SQIVND (reference sequence). This CDR3 has 14 residues. The chain's CDR3 is CASSMGTMSEKLFF. CDR3 in DNA: TGTGCCAGTAGTATGGGGACAATGTCGGAAAAACTGTTTTTT.

V and J are TRBV9 and TRBJ2-3, with 8 bases aligning to TRBD2. This CDR3 spans 17 amino acids. Germline V gives CDR1 SGDLS, CDR2 YYNGEE. V was pared by 0 bases and J by 5 bases, with 11 bases of the junction left unmatched. In DNA, the CDR3 is TGTGCCAGCAGCGTAGAAGGGAGCGGGGGTAGGGGAGATACGCAGTATTTT. This encodes CASSVEGSGGRGDTQYF.

The rearrangement joins TRBV7-9 to TRBJ2-2, with 8 positions matching TRBD2. J gave up 7 bases and V 5 bases, and 12 bases lay outside the gene matches. This CDR3 region has 16 residues. Germline assignment: CDR1 SEHNR and CDR2 FQNEAQ (reference sequence). As DNA, the CDR3 is TGTGCCAGCAGCCCCGCGGGGGGAACGTATGGCGGGGAGCTGTTTTTT. The encoded protein is CASSPAGGTYGGELFF.

The chain joins TRBV5-1 to TRBJ2-3, with 8 bases identical to TRBD1. With 0 bases clipped from V and 4 bases from J, the junction kept 4 bases outside the gene matches. CDR3 length: 15 residues. Germline lookup yields CDR1 SGHRS and CDR2 YFSETQ. The CDR3 protein is CASSLEAGGADTQYF. CDR3 bases: TGCGCCAGCAGCTTGGAAGCAGGGGGCGCAGATACGCAGTATTTT.

This clone turned up a few times. The chain uses TRBV5-4 and TRBJ2-5, with 7 bases lining up with TRBD2. V was clipped by 1 base and J by 5 bases; unmatched bases: 8. There are 15 residues in the CDR3. Germline CDR1 is SGHNT and CDR2 is YYREEE (reference sequence). The CDR3 region has the DNA TGTGCCAGCAGCTTGCGACGCGGGGGAGAGGAGACCCAGTACTTC. It yields the protein CASSLRRGGEETQYF.